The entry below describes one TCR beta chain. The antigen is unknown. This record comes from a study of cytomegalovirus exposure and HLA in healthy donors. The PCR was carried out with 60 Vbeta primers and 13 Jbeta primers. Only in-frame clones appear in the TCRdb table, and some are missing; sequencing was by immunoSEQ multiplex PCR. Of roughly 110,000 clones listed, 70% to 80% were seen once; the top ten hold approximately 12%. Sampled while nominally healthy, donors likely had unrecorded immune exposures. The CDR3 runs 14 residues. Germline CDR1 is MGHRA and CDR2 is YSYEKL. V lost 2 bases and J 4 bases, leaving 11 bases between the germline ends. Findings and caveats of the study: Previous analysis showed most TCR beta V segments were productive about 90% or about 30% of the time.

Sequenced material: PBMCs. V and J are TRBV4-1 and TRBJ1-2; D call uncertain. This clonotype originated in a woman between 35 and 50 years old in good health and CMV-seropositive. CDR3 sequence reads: CASSQLQSFYGYTF. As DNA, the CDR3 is TGCGCCAGCAGCCAACTACAGAGCTTCTATGGCTACACCTTC.